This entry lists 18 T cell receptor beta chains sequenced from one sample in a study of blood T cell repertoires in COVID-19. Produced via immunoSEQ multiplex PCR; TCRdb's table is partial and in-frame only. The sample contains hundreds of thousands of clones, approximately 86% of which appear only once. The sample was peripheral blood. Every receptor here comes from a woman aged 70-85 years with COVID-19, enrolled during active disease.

In DNA form, the CDR3 reads TGTGCCAGCAGCTTTAGTCAGGGGAACACTGAAGCTTTCTTT. Its protein is CASSFSQGNTEAFF. This chain links TRBV11-2 with TRBJ1-1; weak D call: TRBD1 (5 bases). Germline V gene lookup returns CDR1 SGHAT and CDR2 FQNNGV. Trimming shortened V by 3 bases and J by 1 base, and 9 bases separated the two germline ends. This CDR3 is 14 amino acids long.

The DNA for the CDR3 is TGTGCCTGGAGTGTAAACAAACAAGATACGCAGTATTTT. Encoded protein: CAWSVNKQDTQYF. V gene TRBV30 combines with J gene TRBJ2-3; D call uncertain. Between the trimmed V and J ends, which lost 0 bases and 5 bases, there was a span of 9 bases. The CDR3 runs to 13 residues. In germline, CDR1 is GTSNPN, CDR2 SVGIG (reference sequence).

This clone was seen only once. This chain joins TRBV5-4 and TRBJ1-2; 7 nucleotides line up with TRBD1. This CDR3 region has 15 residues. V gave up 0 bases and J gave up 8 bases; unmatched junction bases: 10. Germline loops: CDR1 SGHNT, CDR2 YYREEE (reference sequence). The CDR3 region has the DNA TGTGCCAGCAGCTTGGCCGTCGACAGGGTTGGAGGCTACACCTTC. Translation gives CASSLAVDRVGGYTF.

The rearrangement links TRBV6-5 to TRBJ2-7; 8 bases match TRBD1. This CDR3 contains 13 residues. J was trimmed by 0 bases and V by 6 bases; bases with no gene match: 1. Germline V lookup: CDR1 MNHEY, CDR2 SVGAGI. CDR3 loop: CASRTGDSYEQYF. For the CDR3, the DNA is TGTGCCAGCAGGACAGGGGACTCCTACGAGCAGTACTTC.

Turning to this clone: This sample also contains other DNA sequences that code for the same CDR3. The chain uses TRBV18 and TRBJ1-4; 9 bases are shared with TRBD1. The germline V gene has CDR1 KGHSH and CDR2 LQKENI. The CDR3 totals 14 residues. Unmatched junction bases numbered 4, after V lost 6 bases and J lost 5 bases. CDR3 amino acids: CASSPGQGNEKLFF. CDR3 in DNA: TGTGCCAGCTCCCCCGGACAGGGGAATGAAAAACTGTTTTTT.

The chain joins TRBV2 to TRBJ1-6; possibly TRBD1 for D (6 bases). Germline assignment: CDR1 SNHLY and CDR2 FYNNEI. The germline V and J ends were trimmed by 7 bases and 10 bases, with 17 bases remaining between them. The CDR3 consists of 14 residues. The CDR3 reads CASIIGGGGSPLHF. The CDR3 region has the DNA TGTGCCAGCATCATTGGGGGGGGCGGCTCACCCCTCCACTTT.

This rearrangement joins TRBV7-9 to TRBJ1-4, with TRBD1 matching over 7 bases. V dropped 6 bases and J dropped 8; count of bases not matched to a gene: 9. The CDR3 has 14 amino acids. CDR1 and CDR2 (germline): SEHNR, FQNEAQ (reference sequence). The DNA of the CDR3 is TGTGCCAGCAGGGCGACAGGGACTGGGGAAAAACTGTTTTTT. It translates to CASRATGTGEKLFF. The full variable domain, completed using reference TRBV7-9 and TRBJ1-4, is DTGVSQNPRHKITKRGQNVTFRCDPISEHNRLYWYRQTLGQGPEFLTYFQNEAQLEKSRLLSDRFSAERPKGSFSTLEIQRTEQGDSAMYLCASRATGTGEKLFFGSGTQLSVL.

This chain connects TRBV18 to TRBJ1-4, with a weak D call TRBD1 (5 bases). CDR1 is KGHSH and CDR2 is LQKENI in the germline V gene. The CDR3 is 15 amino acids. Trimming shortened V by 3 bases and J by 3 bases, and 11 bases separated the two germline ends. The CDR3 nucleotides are TGTGCCAGCTCACCTCAGGGTCCTGCTAATGAAAAACTGTTTTTT. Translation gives CASSPQGPANEKLFF.

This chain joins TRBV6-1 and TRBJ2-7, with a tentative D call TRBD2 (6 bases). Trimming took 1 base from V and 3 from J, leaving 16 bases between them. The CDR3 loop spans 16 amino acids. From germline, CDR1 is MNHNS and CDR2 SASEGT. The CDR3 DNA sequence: TGTGCCAGCAGTGAAGATTCTGCGGGACGGGGCTACGAGCAGTACTTC. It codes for CASSEDSAGRGYEQYF.

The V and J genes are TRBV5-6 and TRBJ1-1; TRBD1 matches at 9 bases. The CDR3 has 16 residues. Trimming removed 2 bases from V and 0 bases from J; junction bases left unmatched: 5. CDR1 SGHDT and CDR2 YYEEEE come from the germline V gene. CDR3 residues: CASSFTRQGVNTEAFF. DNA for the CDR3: TGTGCCAGCAGCTTCACTAGACAGGGGGTGAACACTGAAGCTTTCTTT.

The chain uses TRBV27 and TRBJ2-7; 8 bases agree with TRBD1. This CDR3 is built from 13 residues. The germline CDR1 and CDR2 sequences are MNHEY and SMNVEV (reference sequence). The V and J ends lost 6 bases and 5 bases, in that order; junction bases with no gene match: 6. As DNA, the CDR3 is TGTGCCAGCAGAAAGGACAGGGAGGACGAGCAGTACTTC. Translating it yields CASRKDREDEQYF.

The CDR3 loop reads CASSLQGAGETQYF. The CDR3 DNA is TGTGCCAGCAGCTTACAGGGGGCCGGAGAGACCCAGTACTTC. The gene calls are TRBV5-5 and TRBJ2-5; 9 positions agree with TRBD1. Per germline, CDR1 SGHKS and CDR2 YYEKEE (reference sequence). The CDR3 covers 14 residues. V was pared by 2 bases and J by 4 bases, with 3 bases of the junction left unmatched.

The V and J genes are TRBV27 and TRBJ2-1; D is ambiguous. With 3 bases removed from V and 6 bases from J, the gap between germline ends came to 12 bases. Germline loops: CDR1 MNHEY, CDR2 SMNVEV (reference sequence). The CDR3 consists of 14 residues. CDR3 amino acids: CASSFKSLVNEQFF. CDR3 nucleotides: TGTGCCAGCAGTTTTAAGTCACTGGTCAATGAGCAGTTCTTC.

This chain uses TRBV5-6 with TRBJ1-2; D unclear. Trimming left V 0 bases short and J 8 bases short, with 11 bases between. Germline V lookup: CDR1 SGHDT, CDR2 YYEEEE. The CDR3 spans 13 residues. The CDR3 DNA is TGTGCCAGCAGCTTGGGGATCGGAGAAGGCTACACCTTC. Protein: CASSLGIGEGYTF. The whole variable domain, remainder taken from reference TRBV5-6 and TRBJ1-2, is DAGVTQSPTHLIKTRGQQVTLRCSPKSGHDTVSWYQQALGQGPQFIFQYYEEEERQRGNFPDRFSGHQFPNYSSELNVNALLLGDSALYLCASSLGIGEGYTFGSGTRLTVV.

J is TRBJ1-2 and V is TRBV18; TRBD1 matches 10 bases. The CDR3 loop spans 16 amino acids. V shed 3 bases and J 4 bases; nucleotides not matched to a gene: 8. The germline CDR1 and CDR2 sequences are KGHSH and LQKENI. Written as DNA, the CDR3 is TGTGCCAGCTCACCCCCGGACAGGGGGGATCTCTATGGCTACACCTTC. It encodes CASSPPDRGDLYGYTF. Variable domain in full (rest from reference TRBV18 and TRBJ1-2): NAGVMQNPRHLVRRRGQEARLRCSPMKGHSHVYWYRQLPEEGLKFMVYLQKENIIDESGMPKERFSAEFPKEGPSILRIQQVVRGDSAAYFCASSPPDRGDLYGYTFGSGTRLTVV.

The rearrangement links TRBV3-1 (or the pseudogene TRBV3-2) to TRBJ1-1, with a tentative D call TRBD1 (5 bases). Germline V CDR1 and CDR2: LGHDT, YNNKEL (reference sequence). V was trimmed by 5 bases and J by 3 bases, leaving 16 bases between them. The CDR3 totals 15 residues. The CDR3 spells CASSYGQVGDTEAFF. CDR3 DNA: TGTGCCAGCAGCTACGGACAAGTTGGAGACACTGAAGCTTTCTTT.

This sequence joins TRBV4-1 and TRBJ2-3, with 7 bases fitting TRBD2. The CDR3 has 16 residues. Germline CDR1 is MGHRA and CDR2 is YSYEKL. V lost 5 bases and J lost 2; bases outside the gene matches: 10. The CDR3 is CASSLRTGTTTDTQYF. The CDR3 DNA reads TGCGCCAGCAGCTTGAGAACCGGGACTACCACAGATACGCAGTATTTT.

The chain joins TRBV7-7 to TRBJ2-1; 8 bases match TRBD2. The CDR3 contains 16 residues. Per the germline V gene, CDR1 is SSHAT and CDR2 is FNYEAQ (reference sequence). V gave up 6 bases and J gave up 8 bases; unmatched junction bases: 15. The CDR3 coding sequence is TGTGCCAGCAGTCCGCAACAGGATAGCGGGGCCTATGAGCAGTTCTTC. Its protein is CASSPQQDSGAYEQFF.